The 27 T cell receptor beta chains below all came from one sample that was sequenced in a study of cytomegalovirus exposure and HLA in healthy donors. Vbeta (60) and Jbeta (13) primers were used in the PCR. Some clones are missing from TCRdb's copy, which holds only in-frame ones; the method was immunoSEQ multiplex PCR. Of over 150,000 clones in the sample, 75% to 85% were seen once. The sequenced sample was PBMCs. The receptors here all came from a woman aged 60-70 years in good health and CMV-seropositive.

CDR3 amino acids: CASQGEADTEAFF. The CDR3 nucleotides are TGTGCCAGCCAGGGCGAGGCGGACACTGAAGCTTTCTTT. This chain connects TRBV2 to TRBJ1-1, with D possibly matching TRBD1 (5 bases). The CDR3 has 13 residues. The germline V gene has CDR1 SNHLY and CDR2 FYNNEI. The germline V and J ends were trimmed by 8 bases and 3 bases, with 13 bases remaining between them.

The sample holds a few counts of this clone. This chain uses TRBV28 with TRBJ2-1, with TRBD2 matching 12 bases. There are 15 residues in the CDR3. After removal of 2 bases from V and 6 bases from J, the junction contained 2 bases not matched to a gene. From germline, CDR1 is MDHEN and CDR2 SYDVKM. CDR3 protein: CASSLRTSGANEQFF. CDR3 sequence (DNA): TGTGCCAGCAGTTTACGGACTAGCGGGGCCAATGAGCAGTTCTTC. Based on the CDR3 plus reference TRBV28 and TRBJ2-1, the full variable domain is DVKVTQSSRYLVKRTGEKVFLECVQDMDHENMFWYRQDPGLGLRLIYFSYDVKMKEKGDIPEGYSVSREKKERFSLILESASTNQTSMYLCASSLRTSGANEQFFGPGTRLTVL.

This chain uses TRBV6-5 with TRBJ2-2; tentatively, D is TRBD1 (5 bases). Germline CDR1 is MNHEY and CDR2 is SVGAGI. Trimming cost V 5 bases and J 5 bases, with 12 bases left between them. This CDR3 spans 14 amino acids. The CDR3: CASSVIQETGELFF. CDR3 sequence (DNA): TGTGCCAGCAGTGTTATACAGGAGACCGGGGAGCTGTTTTTT.

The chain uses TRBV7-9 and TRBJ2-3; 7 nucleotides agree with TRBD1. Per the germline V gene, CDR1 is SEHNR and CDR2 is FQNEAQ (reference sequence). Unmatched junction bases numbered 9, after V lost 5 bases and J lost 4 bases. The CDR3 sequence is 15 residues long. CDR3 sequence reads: CASSPLEGASDTQYF. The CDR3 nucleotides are TGTGCCAGCAGCCCCCTTGAGGGGGCCTCAGATACGCAGTATTTT. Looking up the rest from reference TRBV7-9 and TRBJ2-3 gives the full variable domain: DTGVSQNPRHKITKRGQNVTFRCDPISEHNRLYWYRQTLGQGPEFLTYFQNEAQLEKSRLLSDRFSAERPKGSFSTLEIQRTEQGDSAMYLCASSPLEGASDTQYFGPGTRLTVL.

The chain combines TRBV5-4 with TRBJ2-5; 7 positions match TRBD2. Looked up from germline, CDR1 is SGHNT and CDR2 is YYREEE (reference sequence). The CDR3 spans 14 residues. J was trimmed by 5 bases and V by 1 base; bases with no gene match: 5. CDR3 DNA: TGTGCCAGCAGCTTGTCTGCAGCGGGGGAGACCCAGTACTTC. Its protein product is CASSLSAAGETQYF.

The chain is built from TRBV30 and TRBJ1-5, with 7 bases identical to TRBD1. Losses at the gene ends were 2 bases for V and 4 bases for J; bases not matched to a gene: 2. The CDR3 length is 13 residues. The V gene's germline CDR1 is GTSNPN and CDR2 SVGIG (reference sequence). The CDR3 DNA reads TGTGCCTGGAGTCGACAGGGAAATCAGCCCCAGCATTTT. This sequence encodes CAWSRQGNQPQHF.

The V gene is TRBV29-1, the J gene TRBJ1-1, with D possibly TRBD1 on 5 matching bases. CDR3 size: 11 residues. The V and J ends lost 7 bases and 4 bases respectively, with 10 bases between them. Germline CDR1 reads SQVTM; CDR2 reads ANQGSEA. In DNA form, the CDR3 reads TGCAGCGCCCCGGGGGGCACTGAAGCTTTCTTT. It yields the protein CSAPGGTEAFF.

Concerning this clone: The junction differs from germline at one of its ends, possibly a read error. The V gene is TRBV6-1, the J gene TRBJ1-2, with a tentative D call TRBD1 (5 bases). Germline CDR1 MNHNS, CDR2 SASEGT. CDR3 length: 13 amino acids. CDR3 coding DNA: TGTGCCAGCAGTGAAGGGACAAACTCTGGCTACACCTTC. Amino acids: CASSEGTNSGYTF.

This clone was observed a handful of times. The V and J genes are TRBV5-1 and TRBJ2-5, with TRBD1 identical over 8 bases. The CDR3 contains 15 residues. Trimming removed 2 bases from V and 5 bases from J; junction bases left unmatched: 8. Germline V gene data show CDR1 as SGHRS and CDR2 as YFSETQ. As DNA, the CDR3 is TGCGCCAGCAGCTTTACCGGCCAGGGGGCGGAGACCCAGTACTTC. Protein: CASSFTGQGAETQYF.

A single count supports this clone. The CDR3 spells CASRLLAGGPYEQYF. The DNA for the CDR3 is TGCGCCAGCAGGTTGCTAGCGGGAGGGCCGTACGAGCAGTACTTC. The genes are TRBV10-2 and TRBJ2-7, with 12 nucleotides matching TRBD2. CDR3 length: 15 residues. Germline V CDR1 and CDR2: WSHSY, SAAADI. After removal of 6 bases from V and 4 bases from J, the junction contained 7 bases not matched to a gene.

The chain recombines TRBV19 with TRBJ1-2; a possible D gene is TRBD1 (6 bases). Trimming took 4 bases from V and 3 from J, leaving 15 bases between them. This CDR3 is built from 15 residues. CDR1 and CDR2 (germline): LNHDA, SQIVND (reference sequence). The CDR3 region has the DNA TGTGCCAGTAGTAGACACAGGGTACCGGACTATGGCTACACCTTC. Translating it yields CASSRHRVPDYGYTF. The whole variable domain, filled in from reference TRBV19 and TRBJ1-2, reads DGGITQSPKYLFRKEGQNVTLSCEQNLNHDAMYWYRQDPGQGLRLIYYSQIVNDFQKGDIAEGYSVSREKKESFPLTVTSAQKNPTAFYLCASSRHRVPDYGYTFGSGTRLTVV.

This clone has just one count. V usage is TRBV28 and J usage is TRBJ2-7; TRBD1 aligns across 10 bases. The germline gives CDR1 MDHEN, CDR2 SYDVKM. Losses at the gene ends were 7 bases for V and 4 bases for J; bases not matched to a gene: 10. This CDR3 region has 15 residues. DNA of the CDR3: TGTGCCAGCACTAAGACGGGACAGGGGTTTTACGAGCAGTACTTC. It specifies CASTKTGQGFYEQYF. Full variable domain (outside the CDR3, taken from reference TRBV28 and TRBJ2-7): DVKVTQSSRYLVKRTGEKVFLECVQDMDHENMFWYRQDPGLGLRLIYFSYDVKMKEKGDIPEGYSVSREKKERFSLILESASTNQTSMYLCASTKTGQGFYEQYFGPGTRLTVT.

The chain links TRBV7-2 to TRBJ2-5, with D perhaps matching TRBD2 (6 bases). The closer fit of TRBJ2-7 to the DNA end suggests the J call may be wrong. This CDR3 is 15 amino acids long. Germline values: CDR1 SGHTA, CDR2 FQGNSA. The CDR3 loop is CASSLEAGTHYEQYF. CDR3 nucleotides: TGTGCCAGCAGCTTAGAAGCGGGCACTCACTACGAGCAGTACTTC.

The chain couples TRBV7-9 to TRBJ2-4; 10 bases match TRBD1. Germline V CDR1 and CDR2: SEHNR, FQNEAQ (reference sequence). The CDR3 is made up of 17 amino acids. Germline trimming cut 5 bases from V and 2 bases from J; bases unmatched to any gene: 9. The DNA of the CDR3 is TGTGCCAGCAGCCCGGGACAGGGGCGCGGGACCAAAAACATTCAGTACTTC. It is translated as CASSPGQGRGTKNIQYF.

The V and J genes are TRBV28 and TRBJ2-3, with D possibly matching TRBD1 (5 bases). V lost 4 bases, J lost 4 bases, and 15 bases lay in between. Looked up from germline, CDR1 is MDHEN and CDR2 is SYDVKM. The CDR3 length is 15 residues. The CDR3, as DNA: TGTGCCAGCAGTTCAAACTGGCAGGGCGCAGATACGCAGTATTTT. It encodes CASSSNWQGADTQYF.

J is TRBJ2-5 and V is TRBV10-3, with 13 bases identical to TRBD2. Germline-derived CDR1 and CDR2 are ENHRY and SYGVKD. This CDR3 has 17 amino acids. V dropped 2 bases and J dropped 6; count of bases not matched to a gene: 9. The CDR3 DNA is TGTGCCATCAGTGAGACCTGGACTAGCGGGAGTTGGAAGACCCAGTACTTC. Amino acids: CAISETWTSGSWKTQYF.

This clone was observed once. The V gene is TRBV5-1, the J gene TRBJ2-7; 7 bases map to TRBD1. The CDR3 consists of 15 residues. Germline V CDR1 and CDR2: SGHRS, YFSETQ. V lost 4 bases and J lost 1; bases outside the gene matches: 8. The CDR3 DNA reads TGCGCCAGCAGCCTTGACCCGACAGGGTCCTACGAGCAGTACTTC. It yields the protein CASSLDPTGSYEQYF.

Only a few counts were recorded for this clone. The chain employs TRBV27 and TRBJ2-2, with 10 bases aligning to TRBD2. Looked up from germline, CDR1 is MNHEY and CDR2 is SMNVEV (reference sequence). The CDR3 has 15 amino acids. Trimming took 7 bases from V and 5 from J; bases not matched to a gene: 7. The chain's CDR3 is CASIEAGGRTGELFF. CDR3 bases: TGTGCCAGCATAGAAGCGGGAGGGAGAACCGGGGAGCTGTTTTTT.

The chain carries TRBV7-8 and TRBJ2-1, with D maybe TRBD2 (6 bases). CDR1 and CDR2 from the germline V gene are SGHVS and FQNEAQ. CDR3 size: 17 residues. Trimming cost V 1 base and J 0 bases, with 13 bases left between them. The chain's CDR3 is CASSLGGLLSSYNEQFF. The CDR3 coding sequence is TGTGCCAGCAGCTTAGGGGGACTGTTAAGCTCCTACAATGAGCAGTTCTTC.

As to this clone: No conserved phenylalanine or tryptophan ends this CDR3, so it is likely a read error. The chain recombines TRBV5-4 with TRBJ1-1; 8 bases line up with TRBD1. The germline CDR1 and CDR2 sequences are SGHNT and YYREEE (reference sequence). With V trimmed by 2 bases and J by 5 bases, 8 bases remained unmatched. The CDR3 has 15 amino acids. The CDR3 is CASSLPAGGFTEAFL. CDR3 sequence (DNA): TGTGCCAGCAGCTTACCTGCAGGGGGCTTTACTGAAGCTTTCCTT.

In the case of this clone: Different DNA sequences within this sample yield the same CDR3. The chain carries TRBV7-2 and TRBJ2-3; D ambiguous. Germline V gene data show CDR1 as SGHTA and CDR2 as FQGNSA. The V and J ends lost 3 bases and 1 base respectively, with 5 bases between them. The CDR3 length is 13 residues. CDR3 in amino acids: CASSFRGTDTQYF. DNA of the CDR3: TGTGCCAGCAGCTTCCGGGGCACAGATACGCAGTATTTT.

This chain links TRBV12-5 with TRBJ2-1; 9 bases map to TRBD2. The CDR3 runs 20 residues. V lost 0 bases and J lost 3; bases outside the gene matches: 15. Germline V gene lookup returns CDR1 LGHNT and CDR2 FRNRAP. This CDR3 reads CASGLVPLPLGTSSYNEQFF. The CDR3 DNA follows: TGTGCTAGTGGTTTGGTACCCCTTCCTTTAGGGACTAGCAGCTACAATGAGCAGTTCTTC.

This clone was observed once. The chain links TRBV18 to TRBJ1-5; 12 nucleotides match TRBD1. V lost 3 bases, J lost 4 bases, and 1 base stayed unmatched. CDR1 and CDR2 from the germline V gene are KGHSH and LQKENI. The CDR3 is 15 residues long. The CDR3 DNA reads TGTGCCAGCTCACCGGGACAGGGGGCGAATCAGCCCCAGCATTTT. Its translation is CASSPGQGANQPQHF.

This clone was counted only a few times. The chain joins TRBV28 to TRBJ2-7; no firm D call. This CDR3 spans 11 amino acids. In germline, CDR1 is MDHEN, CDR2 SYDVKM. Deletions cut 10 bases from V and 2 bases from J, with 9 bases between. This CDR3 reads CATEATYEQYF. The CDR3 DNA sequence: TGTGCCACCGAAGCAACCTACGAGCAGTACTTC.

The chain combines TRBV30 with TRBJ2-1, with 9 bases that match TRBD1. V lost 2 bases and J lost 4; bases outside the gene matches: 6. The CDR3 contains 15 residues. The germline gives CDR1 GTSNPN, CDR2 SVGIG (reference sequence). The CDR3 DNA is TGTGCCTGGAGTCTTGGGACAGGGTCTTACAATGAGCAGTTCTTC. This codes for CAWSLGTGSYNEQFF.

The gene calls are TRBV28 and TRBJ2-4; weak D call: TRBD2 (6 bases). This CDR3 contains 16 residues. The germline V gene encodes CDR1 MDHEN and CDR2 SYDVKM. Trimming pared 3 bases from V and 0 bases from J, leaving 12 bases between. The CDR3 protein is CASSFGSGVAKNIQYF. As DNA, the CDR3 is TGTGCCAGCAGTTTCGGGTCGGGGGTAGCCAAAAACATTCAGTACTTC.

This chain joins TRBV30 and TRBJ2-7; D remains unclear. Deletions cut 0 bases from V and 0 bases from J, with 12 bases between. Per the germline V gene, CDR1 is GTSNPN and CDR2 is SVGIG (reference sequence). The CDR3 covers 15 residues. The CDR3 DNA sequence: TGTGCCTGGAGTGTACGGCAGGCGCTCTCCTACGAGCAGTACTTC. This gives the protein CAWSVRQALSYEQYF.